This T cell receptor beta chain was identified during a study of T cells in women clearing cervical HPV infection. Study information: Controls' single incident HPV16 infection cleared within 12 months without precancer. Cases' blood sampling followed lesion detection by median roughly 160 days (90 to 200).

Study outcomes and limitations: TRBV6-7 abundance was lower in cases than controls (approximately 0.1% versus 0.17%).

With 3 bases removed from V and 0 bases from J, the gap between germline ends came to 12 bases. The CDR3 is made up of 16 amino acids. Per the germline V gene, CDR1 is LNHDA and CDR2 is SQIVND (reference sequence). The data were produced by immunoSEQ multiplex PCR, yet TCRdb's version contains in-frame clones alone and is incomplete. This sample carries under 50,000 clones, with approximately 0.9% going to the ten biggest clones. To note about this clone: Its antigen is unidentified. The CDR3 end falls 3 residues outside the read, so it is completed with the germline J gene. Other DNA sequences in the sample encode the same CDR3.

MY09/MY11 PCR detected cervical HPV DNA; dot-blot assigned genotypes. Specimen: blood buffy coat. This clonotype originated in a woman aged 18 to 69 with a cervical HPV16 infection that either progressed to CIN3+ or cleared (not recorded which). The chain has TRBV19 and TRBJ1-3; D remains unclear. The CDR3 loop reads CASSIAGLNSGNTIYF. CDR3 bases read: TGTGCCAGTAGTATCGCAGGACTGAACTCTGGAAACACC.